This T cell receptor (beta chain) comes out of a study of OX40 agonist ivuxolimab in advanced cancers. Study-wide background: Prior therapy, whether anti-PD-1, anti-PD-L1 or anti-CTLA-4, was allowed, and 40% had some.

As concerns this clone: Its antigen is unidentified.

The data were produced by immunoSEQ multiplex PCR, yet TCRdb's version contains in-frame clones alone and is incomplete. The sample lists about 70,000 clones, almost 90% occurring once. Germline V gives CDR1 SEHNR, CDR2 FQNEAQ (reference sequence). The V and J ends lost 6 bases and 2 bases, in that order; junction bases with no gene match: 10. This CDR3 has 16 amino acids. Study-wide findings and caveats: Expanded clones belonging to CD8+ T cells outnumbered, on average, those of CD4+. Specificity for antigen went undetermined in the expanded peripheral T cells. In a subset of nonresponders, normalized T-cell clonal expansion was also low.

This chain connects TRBV7-9 to TRBJ2-3; TRBD1 matches 8 bases. The receptor was isolated from an adult with an advanced solid tumor such as melanoma, head and neck, liver or kidney cancer. The input for sequencing was CD4+ or CD8+ T cells sorted from blood, taken in a trial of the OX40 agonist ivuxolimab. The CDR3 loop reads CASSYNRQGATDTQYF. DNA for the CDR3: TGTGCCAGCAGTTACAACCGGCAGGGGGCCACAGATACGCAGTATTTT.